These 29 T cell receptor beta chains were all obtained from the same sample, sequenced in a study of blood T cell repertoires in COVID-19. Generated by immunoSEQ multiplex PCR, the TCRdb table keeps only in-frame clones and is missing some. The sample contains 120,000 to 150,000 clones, roughly four fifths of which appear only once. The sequenced sample was peripheral blood. Source of these receptors: a human donor with acute or convalescent COVID-19. The donor label of this sample is uncertain.

For this clone: This specimen includes other DNA sequences encoding the same CDR3. The chain has TRBV9 and TRBJ2-1, with 10 nucleotides matching TRBD2. V lost 0 bases, J lost 7 bases, and 1 base stayed unmatched. Germline-derived CDR1 and CDR2 are SGDLS and YYNGEE. CDR3 length equals 14 residues. CDR3 loop: CASSVGAGGNEQFF. The CDR3 DNA is TGTGCCAGCAGCGTAGGAGCGGGGGGGAATGAGCAGTTCTTC.

This clone was detected only once. The chain employs TRBV11-2 and TRBJ2-2, with TRBD1 as a possible D gene (6 bases). The CDR3 runs to 14 residues. Germline CDR1 SGHAT, CDR2 FQNNGV. V lost 3 bases and J 5 bases, leaving 10 bases between the germline ends. The CDR3 region is CASSFRQATGELFF. The CDR3 region has the DNA TGTGCCAGCAGCTTTAGACAGGCTACCGGGGAGCTGTTTTTT.

The chain combines TRBV11-2 with TRBJ2-2; TRBD2 aligns across 9 bases. V was clipped by 4 bases and J by 0 bases; unmatched bases: 0. CDR1 is SGHAT and CDR2 is FQNNGV in the germline V gene. This CDR3 contains 15 residues. CDR3 protein: CASSWTSANTGELFF. For the CDR3, the DNA is TGTGCCAGCAGCTGGACTAGCGCGAACACCGGGGAGCTGTTTTTT.

This clone was picked up one time. The J gene is TRBJ1-5, the V gene TRBV5-6, with no clear D. CDR1 is SGHDT and CDR2 is YYEEEE in the germline V gene. The V end lost 4 bases, the J end lost 7 bases, and 24 bases lay between the germline ends. This CDR3 contains 17 residues. CDR3 amino acids: CASSLFASGLRGQPQHF. CDR3 DNA sequence: TGTGCCAGCAGCCTTTTTGCCTCGGGCCTCCGGGGACAGCCCCAGCATTTT.

The rearrangement links TRBV3-1 (or the pseudogene TRBV3-2) to TRBJ2-7; tentative D call: TRBD2 (6 bases). This CDR3 comprises 13 residues. V shed 0 bases and J shed 5 bases, with 8 bases lying between them. Germline V CDR1 and CDR2: LGHDT, YNNKEL (reference sequence). CDR3 nucleotide sequence: TGTGCCAGCAGCCAAGAGGGGGGAGACGAGCAGTACTTC. As protein: CASSQEGGDEQYF.

The gene calls are TRBV24-1 and TRBJ1-2; TRBD1 agrees at 12 bases. J was trimmed by 4 bases and V by 4 bases; bases with no gene match: 6. This CDR3 is 16 amino acids long. CDR1 and CDR2 from the germline V gene are KGHDR and SFDVKD. The CDR3 loop reads CATSEAGTGGIYGYTF. The CDR3, as DNA: TGTGCCACCAGTGAGGCCGGGACAGGGGGCATCTATGGCTACACCTTC.

The rearrangement uses TRBV27 and TRBJ1-3, with TRBD1 identical over 9 bases. Germline CDR1 reads MNHEY; CDR2 reads SMNVEV (reference sequence). CDR3 length: 13 amino acids. V lost 5 bases and J lost 4; bases outside the gene matches: 0. The CDR3 nucleotides read TGTGCCAGCAGTGGGACAGGGGGAAACACCATATATTTT. Amino acid sequence: CASSGTGGNTIYF.

The chain is built from TRBV6-2 or TRBV6-3 and TRBJ2-3; 7 bases are a match to TRBD2. Germline CDR1 reads MNHEY; CDR2 reads SVGEGT. CDR3 length equals 17 residues. After removal of 0 bases from V and 6 bases from J, the junction contained 12 bases not matched to a gene. The CDR3 loop is CASSYSYIQRGFDTQYF. Written as DNA, the CDR3 is TGTGCCAGCAGTTACTCGTACATTCAGCGGGGCTTTGATACGCAGTATTTT.

The chain combines TRBV19 with TRBJ1-1; 7 nucleotides match TRBD1. In germline, CDR1 is LNHDA, CDR2 SQIVND (reference sequence). The CDR3 totals 10 residues. V lost 10 bases, J lost 10 bases, and 6 bases stayed unmatched. CDR3 protein: CAIIRQGAFF. The CDR3 region has the DNA TGTGCCATCATCCGACAGGGAGCTTTCTTT.

CDR3 in DNA: TGTGCCAGCAGCAAAGGGGGGGACAGCTATCAGCCCCAGCATTTT. This gives the protein CASSKGGDSYQPQHF. This rearrangement joins TRBV21-1 to TRBJ1-5; the DNA was not compared with TRBD1, the D call given in the table. TRBV21-1 is labeled a pseudogene. This CDR3 contains 15 residues.

This chain uses TRBV24-1 with TRBJ1-2, with 10 positions matching TRBD1. J gave up 3 bases and V 3 bases, and 3 bases lay outside the gene matches. The CDR3 contains 15 residues. Germline lookup yields CDR1 KGHDR and CDR2 SFDVKD. CDR3 DNA sequence: TGTGCCACCAGTGATACCGGGACAGGGGACTATGGCTACACCTTC. This encodes CATSDTGTGDYGYTF.

J is TRBJ2-3 and V is TRBV6-1; 8 nucleotides match TRBD2. V shed 3 bases and J 1 base; nucleotides not matched to a gene: 3. Germline V gene data show CDR1 as MNHNS and CDR2 as SASEGT. The CDR3 covers 15 residues. Written as DNA, the CDR3 is TGTGCCAGCAGTGATACCGGGGGGGGCACAGATACGCAGTATTTT. Translated, it gives CASSDTGGGTDTQYF.

V usage is TRBV11-2 and J usage is TRBJ2-3, with D possibly being TRBD1 (5 bases). Trimming cost V 5 bases and J 7 bases, with 13 bases left between them. CDR1 and CDR2 (germline): SGHAT, FQNNGV. This CDR3 contains 13 residues. The CDR3 nucleotides read TGTGCCAGCAGCCTATACAGGTCCCATACGCAGTATTTT. Its protein is CASSLYRSHTQYF.

Here the CDR3 reads CASSLGWGPRILGEQFF. The CDR3 DNA is TGCGCCAGCAGCTTGGGCTGGGGGCCACGTATCCTCGGGGAGCAGTTCTTC. The chain joins TRBV5-1 to TRBJ2-1, with a weak D call TRBD1 (6 bases). CDR3 length: 17 residues. V lost 0 bases, J lost 10 bases, and 23 bases lay in between. Germline values: CDR1 SGHRS, CDR2 YFSETQ.

This clone has just a few counts. The chain recombines TRBV7-6 with TRBJ1-6, with TRBD1 as a possible D gene (5 bases). The CDR3 extends over 15 amino acids. With 1 base removed from V and 9 bases from J, the gap between germline ends came to 13 bases. The germline V gene encodes CDR1 SGHVS and CDR2 FNYEAQ. The CDR3 is CASSLVPGSTSPLHF. The CDR3 DNA reads TGTGCCAGCAGCTTAGTCCCAGGGTCAACTTCACCCCTCCACTTT. The full variable domain, in which reference TRBV7-6 and TRBJ1-6 provide the parts outside the CDR3, is GAGVSQSPRYKVTKRGQDVALRCDPISGHVSLYWYRQALGQGPEFLTYFNYEAQQDKSGLPNDRFSAERPEGSISTLTIQRTEQRDSAMYRCASSLVPGSTSPLHFGNGTRLTVT.

V is TRBV19 and J is TRBJ2-1, with a possible D match to TRBD2 (6 bases). The CDR3 is made up of 11 amino acids. The germline gives CDR1 LNHDA, CDR2 SQIVND (reference sequence). V lost 7 bases and J 10 bases, leaving 11 bases between the germline ends. The CDR3 sequence is CASTLRGEQFF. The CDR3 DNA reads as TGTGCCAGTACTCTACGGGGGGAGCAGTTCTTC. Full variable domain (missing parts from reference TRBV19 and TRBJ2-1): DGGITQSPKYLFRKEGQNVTLSCEQNLNHDAMYWYRQDPGQGLRLIYYSQIVNDFQKGDIAEGYSVSREKKESFPLTVTSAQKNPTAFYLCASTLRGEQFFGPGTRLTVL.

The table lists this clone with a count of one. The rearrangement uses TRBV5-1 and TRBJ1-4; no definite D call. The V and J ends lost 2 bases and 8 bases respectively, with 13 bases between them. Germline-derived CDR1 and CDR2 are SGHRS and YFSETQ. CDR3 length: 14 amino acids. The CDR3 here is CASSFGRTGEKLFF. In nucleotides, the CDR3 is TGCGCCAGCAGCTTTGGACGGACGGGGGAAAAACTGTTTTTT.

The chain employs TRBV9 and TRBJ2-4; 8 bases match TRBD2. The CDR3 loop spans 17 amino acids. Unmatched junction bases numbered 6, after V lost 1 base and J lost 0 bases. The germline V gene has CDR1 SGDLS and CDR2 YYNGEE. CDR3: CASSVMGTRIAKNIQYF. The CDR3 DNA reads TGTGCCAGCAGCGTAATGGGGACTAGAATAGCCAAAAACATTCAGTACTTC.

The rearrangement joins TRBV24-1 to TRBJ2-7; D may be TRBD1 (6 bases). V was cut by 4 bases and J by 0 bases, with 6 bases left in between. The CDR3 extends over 13 amino acids. Germline V CDR1 and CDR2: KGHDR, SFDVKD. The CDR3 protein is CATSEDSSYEQYF. CDR3 in DNA: TGTGCCACCAGTGAGGACAGCTCCTACGAGCAGTACTTC.

In its sample, this clone was seen once. The V and J genes are TRBV11-3 and TRBJ1-3, with D possibly being TRBD1 (6 bases). Between the trimmed V and J ends, which lost 8 bases and 0 bases, there was a span of 11 bases. CDR1 SGHNT and CDR2 YENEEA come from the germline V gene. This CDR3 comprises 14 residues. The CDR3 is CASLGGPSGNTIYF. The CDR3 DNA is TGTGCCAGCTTAGGGGGTCCCTCTGGAAACACCATATATTTT.

A few counts support this clone. The chain employs TRBV3-1 (or the pseudogene TRBV3-2) and TRBJ2-7, with 9 nucleotides matching TRBD1. The CDR3 length is 15 residues. The V and J ends lost 1 base and 4 bases, in that order; junction bases with no gene match: 5. The germline gives CDR1 LGHDT, CDR2 YNNKEL (reference sequence). Here the CDR3 reads CASSQGTGVEYEQYV. The CDR3 coding sequence is TGTGCCAGCAGCCAAGGGACAGGGGTGGAGTACGAGCAGTACGTC.

The V and J genes are TRBV14 and TRBJ1-6, with 10 bases that match TRBD1. Germline trimming cut 4 bases from V and 6 bases from J; bases unmatched to any gene: 6. This CDR3 is 16 amino acids long. CDR1 is SGHDN and CDR2 is FVKESK in the germline V gene. The DNA for the CDR3 is TGTGCCAGCAGCCGGACAGGGGGGTGGGCTAATTCACCCCTCCACTTT. It specifies CASSRTGGWANSPLHF.

The chain uses TRBV19 and TRBJ2-2, with 9 bases lining up with TRBD1. In germline, CDR1 is LNHDA, CDR2 SQIVND (reference sequence). The CDR3 consists of 15 residues. J was trimmed by 4 bases and V by 3 bases; bases with no gene match: 3. The CDR3 nucleotides read TGTGCCAGTAGTATCTGGACAGGGGCCACCGGGGAGCTGTTTTTT. This encodes CASSIWTGATGELFF.

The chain carries TRBV3-1 (or the pseudogene TRBV3-2) and TRBJ2-5; a weak D match, TRBD1 (5 bases). V lost 0 bases, J lost 2 bases, and 13 bases lay in between. This CDR3 has 16 residues. Per germline, CDR1 LGHDT and CDR2 YNNKEL (reference sequence). In DNA form, the CDR3 reads TGTGCCAGCAGCCAAGAAGGCAGGGAATGGCAAGAGACCCAGTACTTC. Translation: CASSQEGREWQETQYF.

The rearrangement uses TRBV11-2 and TRBJ1-2; tentatively, D is TRBD1 (5 bases). The germline CDR1 and CDR2 sequences are SGHAT and FQNNGV. CDR3 length equals 12 residues. Trimming stripped 3 bases from V and 7 bases from J, with 9 bases between. CDR3 region: CASSLEGSGYTF. DNA of the CDR3: TGTGCCAGCAGCTTGGAGGGGTCTGGCTACACCTTC.

The chain employs TRBV27 and TRBJ1-1; possibly TRBD1 for D (6 bases). The ends were cut back, 5 bases at V and 8 bases at J, with 21 bases in the middle. This CDR3 spans 15 amino acids. Germline CDR1 is MNHEY and CDR2 is SMNVEV (reference sequence). CDR3 DNA: TGTGCCAGCAGTACTTCTTGGGGGGGGGCTAGGGAAGCTTTCTTT. Amino acid sequence: CASSTSWGGAREAFF.

The chain combines TRBV6-5 with TRBJ1-6, with D hard to call. Between the trimmed V and J ends, which lost 7 bases and 4 bases, there was a span of 8 bases. Germline V gene data show CDR1 as MNHEY and CDR2 as SVGAGI. The CDR3 has 13 amino acids. CDR3 sequence (DNA): TGTGCCAGCACCGGGTCATATAATTCACCCCTCCACTTT. This sequence encodes CASTGSYNSPLHF.

The chain employs TRBV4-1 and TRBJ2-7; 7 nucleotides match TRBD2. The junction had 14 bases not matched to a gene; V was cut back by 4 bases and J by 2 bases. CDR3 length: 17 residues. From germline, CDR1 is MGHRA and CDR2 YSYEKL. CDR3 DNA: TGCGCCAGCAGCCCAACCGGTGTTCTCGGACTAGCCTACGAGCAGTACGTC. It codes for CASSPTGVLGLAYEQYV.

This clone was counted many times. The chain links TRBV2 to TRBJ1-2; D gene unclear. Germline V gives CDR1 SNHLY, CDR2 FYNNEI. The CDR3 is made up of 11 amino acids. V was clipped by 3 bases and J by 3 bases, with 2 bases between them. CDR3 loop: CASSDDYGYTF. As DNA, the CDR3 is TGTGCCAGCAGTGACGACTATGGCTACACCTTC.